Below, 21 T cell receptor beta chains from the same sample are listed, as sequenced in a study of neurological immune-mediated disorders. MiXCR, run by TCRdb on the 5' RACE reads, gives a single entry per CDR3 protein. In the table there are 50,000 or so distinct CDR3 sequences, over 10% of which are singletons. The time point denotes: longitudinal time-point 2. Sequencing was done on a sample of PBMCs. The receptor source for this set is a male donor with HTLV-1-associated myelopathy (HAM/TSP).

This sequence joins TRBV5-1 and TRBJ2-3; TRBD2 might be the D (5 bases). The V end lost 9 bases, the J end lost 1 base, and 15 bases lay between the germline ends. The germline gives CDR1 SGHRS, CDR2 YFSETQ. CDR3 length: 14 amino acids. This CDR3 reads CANYRDRGTDTQYF. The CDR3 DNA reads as TGCGCCAACTACCGGGATAGGGGCACAGATACGCAGTATTTT.

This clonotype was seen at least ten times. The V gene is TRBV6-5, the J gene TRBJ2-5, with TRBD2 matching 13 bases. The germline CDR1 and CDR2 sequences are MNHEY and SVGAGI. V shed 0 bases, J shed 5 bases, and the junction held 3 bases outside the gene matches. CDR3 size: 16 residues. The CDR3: CASSYSGLAGSETQYF. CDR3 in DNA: TGTGCCAGCAGTTACTCGGGACTAGCGGGGTCGGAGACCCAGTACTTC.

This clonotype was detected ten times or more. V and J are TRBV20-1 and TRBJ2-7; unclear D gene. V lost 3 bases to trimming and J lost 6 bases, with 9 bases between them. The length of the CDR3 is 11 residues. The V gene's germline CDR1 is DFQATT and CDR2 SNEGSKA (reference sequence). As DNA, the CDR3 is TGCAGTGCTAGTACCGGGCCCGAGCAGTACTTC. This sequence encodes CSASTGPEQYF.

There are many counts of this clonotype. CDR3 in DNA: TGCGCCAGCAGCCCGAACCCAACAGACTCTGGAAACACCATATATTTT. This encodes CASSPNPTDSGNTIYF. The chain carries TRBV5-1 and TRBJ1-3; D is uncertain. This CDR3 is built from 16 residues. CDR1 is SGHRS, CDR2 YFSETQ, per germline. The V gene lost 4 bases and the J gene lost 0 bases, with 14 bases spanning the gap.

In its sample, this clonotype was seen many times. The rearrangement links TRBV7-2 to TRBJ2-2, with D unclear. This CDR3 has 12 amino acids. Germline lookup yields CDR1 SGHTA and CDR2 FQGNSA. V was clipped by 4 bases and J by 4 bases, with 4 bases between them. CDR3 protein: CASSWATGELFF. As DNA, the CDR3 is TGTGCCAGCAGCTGGGCCACCGGGGAGCTGTTTTTT.

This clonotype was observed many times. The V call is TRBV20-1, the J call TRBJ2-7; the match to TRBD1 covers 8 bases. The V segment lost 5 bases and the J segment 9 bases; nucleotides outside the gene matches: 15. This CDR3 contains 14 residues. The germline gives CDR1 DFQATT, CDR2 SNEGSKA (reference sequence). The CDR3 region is CSASRQGLVFGQYF. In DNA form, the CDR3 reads TGCAGTGCTTCGCGACAGGGGTTAGTGTTCGGGCAGTACTTC.

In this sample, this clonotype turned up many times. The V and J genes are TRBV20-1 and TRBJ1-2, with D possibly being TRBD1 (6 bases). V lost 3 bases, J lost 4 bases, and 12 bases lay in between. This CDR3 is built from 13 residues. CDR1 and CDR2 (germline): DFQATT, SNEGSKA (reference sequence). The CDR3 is CSASGGGLYGYTF. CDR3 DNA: TGCAGTGCTAGTGGGGGCGGGCTCTATGGCTACACCTTC.

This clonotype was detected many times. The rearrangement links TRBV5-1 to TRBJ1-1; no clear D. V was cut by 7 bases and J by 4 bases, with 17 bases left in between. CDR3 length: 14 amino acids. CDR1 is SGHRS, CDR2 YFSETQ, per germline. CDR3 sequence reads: CASGVTSEGTEAFF. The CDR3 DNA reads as TGCGCCAGCGGAGTTACGAGCGAAGGCACTGAAGCTTTCTTT. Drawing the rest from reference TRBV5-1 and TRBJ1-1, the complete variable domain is KAGVTQTPRYLIKTRGQQVTLSCSPISGHRSVSWYQQTPGQGLQFLFEYFSETQRNKGNFPGRFSGRQFSNSRSEMNVSTLELGDSALYLCASGVTSEGTEAFFGQGTRLTVV.

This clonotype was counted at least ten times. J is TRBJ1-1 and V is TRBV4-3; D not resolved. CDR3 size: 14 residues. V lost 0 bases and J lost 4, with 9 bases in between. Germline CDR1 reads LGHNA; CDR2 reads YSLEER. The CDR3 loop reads CASSQDWVSTEAFF. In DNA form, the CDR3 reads TGCGCCAGCAGCCAAGATTGGGTGTCCACTGAAGCTTTCTTT.

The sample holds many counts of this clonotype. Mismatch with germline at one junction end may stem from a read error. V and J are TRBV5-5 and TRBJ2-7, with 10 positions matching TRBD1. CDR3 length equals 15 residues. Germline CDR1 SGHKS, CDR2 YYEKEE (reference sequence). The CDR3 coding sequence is TGTGTCAGCAGCCCATCGGGACAGGGGTTCCACGAGCAGTACTTC. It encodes CVSSPSGQGFHEQYF.

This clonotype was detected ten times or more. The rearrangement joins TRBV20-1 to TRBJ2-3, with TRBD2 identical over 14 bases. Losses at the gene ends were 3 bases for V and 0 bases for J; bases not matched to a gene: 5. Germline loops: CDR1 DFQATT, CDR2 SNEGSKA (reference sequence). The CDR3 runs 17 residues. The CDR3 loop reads CSARSRLAGGSTDTQYF. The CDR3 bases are TGCAGTGCTAGGTCCCGACTAGCGGGGGGGAGCACAGATACGCAGTATTTT.

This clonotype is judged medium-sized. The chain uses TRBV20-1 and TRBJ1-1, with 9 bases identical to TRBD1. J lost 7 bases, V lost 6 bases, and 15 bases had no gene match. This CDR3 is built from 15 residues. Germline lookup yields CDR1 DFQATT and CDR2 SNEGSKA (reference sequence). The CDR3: CSAIDRTGAFLEAFF. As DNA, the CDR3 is TGCAGTGCGATTGACCGGACAGGGGCTTTCCTTGAAGCTTTCTTT.

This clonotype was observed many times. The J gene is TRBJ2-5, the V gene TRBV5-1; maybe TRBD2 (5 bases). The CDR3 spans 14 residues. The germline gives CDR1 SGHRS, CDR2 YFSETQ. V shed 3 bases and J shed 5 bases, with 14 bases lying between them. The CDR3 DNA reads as TGCGCCAGCAGCTCTTGGGGAGTCCGGGAGACCCAGTACTTC. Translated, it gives CASSSWGVRETQYF.

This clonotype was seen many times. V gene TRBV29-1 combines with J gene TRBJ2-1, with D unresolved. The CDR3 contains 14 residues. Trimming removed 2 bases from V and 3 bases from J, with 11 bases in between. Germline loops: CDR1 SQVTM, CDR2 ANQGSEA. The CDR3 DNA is TGCAGCGTTGAAAGACCCCCGGGCTACAATGAGCAGTTCTTC. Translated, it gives CSVERPPGYNEQFF.

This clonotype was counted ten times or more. The DNA of the CDR3 is TGTGCCAGCCCGAGGGGGGCGGGTACTGAAGCTTTCTTT. Its protein product is CASPRGAGTEAFF. This chain links TRBV2 with TRBJ1-1, with a weak D call TRBD1 (6 bases). Deletions cut 8 bases from V and 5 bases from J, with 15 bases between. Germline lookup yields CDR1 SNHLY and CDR2 FYNNEI. CDR3 length: 13 residues.

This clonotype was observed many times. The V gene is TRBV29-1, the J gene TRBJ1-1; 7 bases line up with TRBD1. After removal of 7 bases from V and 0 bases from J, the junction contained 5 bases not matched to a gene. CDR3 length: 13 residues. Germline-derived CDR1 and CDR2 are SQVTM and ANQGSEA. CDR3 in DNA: TGCAGCGCCCCAGACAGGGTGAACACTGAAGCTTTCTTT. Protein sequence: CSAPDRVNTEAFF. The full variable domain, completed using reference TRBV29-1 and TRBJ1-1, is SAVISQKPSRDICQRGTSLTIQCQVDSQVTMMFWYRQQPGQSLTLIATANQGSEATYESGFVIDKFPISRPNLTFSTLTVSNMSPEDSSIYLCSAPDRVNTEAFFGQGTRLTVV.

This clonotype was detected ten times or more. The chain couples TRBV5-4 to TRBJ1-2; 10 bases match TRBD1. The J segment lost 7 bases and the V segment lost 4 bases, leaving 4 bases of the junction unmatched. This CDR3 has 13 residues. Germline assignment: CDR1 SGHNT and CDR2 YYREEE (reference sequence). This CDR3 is CASSPGTGVGYTF. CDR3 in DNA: TGTGCCAGCAGCCCAGGGACAGGGGTTGGCTACACCTTC.

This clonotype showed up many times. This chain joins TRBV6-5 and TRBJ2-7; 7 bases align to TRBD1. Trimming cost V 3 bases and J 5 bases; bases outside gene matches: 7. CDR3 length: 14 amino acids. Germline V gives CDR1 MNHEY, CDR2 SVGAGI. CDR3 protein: CASSYIGGVNEQYF. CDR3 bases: TGTGCCAGCAGTTATATAGGGGGCGTTAACGAGCAGTACTTC.

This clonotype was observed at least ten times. The CDR3 region is CASSSQGRETQYF. CDR3 in DNA: TGCGCCAGCAGCTCACAGGGAAGAGAGACCCAGTACTTC. The V gene is TRBV5-1, the J gene TRBJ2-5; the D gene is possibly TRBD1 (6 bases). CDR3 size: 13 residues. The V end lost 3 bases, the J end lost 4 bases, and 10 bases lay between the germline ends. Looked up from germline, CDR1 is SGHRS and CDR2 is YFSETQ.

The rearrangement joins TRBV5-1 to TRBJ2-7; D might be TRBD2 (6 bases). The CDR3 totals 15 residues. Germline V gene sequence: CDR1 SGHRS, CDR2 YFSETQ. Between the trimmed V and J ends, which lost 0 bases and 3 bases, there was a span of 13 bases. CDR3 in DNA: TGCGCCAGCAGCTTGGGTGGAGGGTATGTCTACGAGCAGTACTTC. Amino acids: CASSLGGGYVYEQYF.

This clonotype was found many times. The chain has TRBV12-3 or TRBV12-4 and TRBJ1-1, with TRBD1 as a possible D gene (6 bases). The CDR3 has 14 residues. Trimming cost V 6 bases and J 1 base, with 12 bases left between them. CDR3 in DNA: TGTGCCAGCAGCCACGACAGGCGGAACACTGAAGCTTTCTTT. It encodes CASSHDRRNTEAFF.